This entry is about one TCR beta chain. The antigen this receptor binds is unknown. The input lacks base qualities; no much larger clone sits a single base away. This sample was taken from a study of regulatory T cells in long-lasting Graves disease (dated by TCRdb to the early 2020s). Turning to the overall study: Patients with newly diagnosed Graves' disease had been on antithyroid drugs for under 3 months. A total of 33 samples were covered by TCR sequencing, comprising some 13 persistent and about 20 newly diagnosed Graves' disease patients. Persistent Graves' disease patients were compared with newly diagnosed Graves' disease patients by peripheral blood TCR sequencing and RNA sequencing. The study was registered as a clinical trial and conducted in China. Overall study results and their limits: Preferential use of TRBV28, TRBJ1-2 and TRBJ2-5 was observed in persistent disease, whereas TRBV20-1 and TRBJ2-1 were favored in newly diagnosed disease. Persistent Graves' disease patients showed lower TCR Shannon entropy and fewer highly expanded clones than newly diagnosed patients, suggesting clonal expansion. Only the TCR beta chain was sequenced and analyzed. Persistent patients shared more public clonotypes among themselves (more than 2,500) than newly diagnosed patients did (over 900). As a limitation, the authors acknowledged that the small sample size may reduce accuracy. Only peripheral blood was studied, because thyroid tissue, the primary lesion, was inaccessible.

Library method: multiplex PCR. For sequencing, an Illumina HiSeq 4000 was employed. To build TCR beta libraries, CDR3 regions were amplified by Arm-PCR using iRepertoire HTBI primers. Before sequencing, the PCR products underwent gel purification. Turning to the authors' computational methods: A total of roughly 65 TRBV and more than twelve TRBJ segments were identified across samples and were used for gene usage analysis of CDR3 amino acid clonotypes. COPE and FqMerger were used to merge the filtered high-quality paired reads into contigs. BLAST was used to align contigs to IMGT TRBV, TRBD and TRBJ reference genes, and CDR3 was defined according to IMGT. Any clonotype with a frequency above 0.1% was classified as a highly expanded clone. Shannon entropy served as the measure of repertoire diversity, while the Gini coefficient captured V-J evenness. Public clonotypes were defined as clonotypes shared by more than one individual. The raw public data were reprocessed by TCRdb itself: fastp quality trimming at Q25, MiXCR clonotype calling, in-frame beta chains only. One record per CDR3 amino acid sequence lists the most common genes and DNA. These V and J calls derive from TCRdb rather than the authors' analysis. The sample table contains roughly 500,000 distinct CDR3 sequences; only one count was recorded for approximately 12% of them. The top ten constitute about 10% of the sample.

Sample time point, as interpreted from the label and publication: newly diagnosed GD, antithyroid drugs for less than 3 months. RNA was extracted from PBMCs in TRIzol for both TCR sequencing and RNA sequencing. The diagnosis of Graves' disease was made according to American Thyroid Association guidelines. The patients came from an endocrinology department in Xi'an, China. Each patient gave roughly 10 milliliters of peripheral blood, collected in an EDTA anticoagulant tube. Ficoll Paque Plus density gradient separation was used to isolate PBMCs, and no further T cell sorting was done. An Agilent 2100 Bioanalyzer and agarose gel were used to assess RNA quality, and a NanoDrop 2000 was used to measure RNA concentration. Looking up the germline V gene yields CDR1 SGHVS and CDR2 FQNEAQ. The V end gives up 3 bases and the J end 8 bases, leaving 10 bases in the junction not matched to a gene. Reading from cysteine to phenylalanine, the CDR3 counts 16 amino acids. CDR3 DNA is the only sequence kept; it has 48 bases, read in frame from the first base.

These sequences were also reported in another study, on T cells in Graves' hyperthyroidism and ophthalmopathy. Drawing on the second study: Graves' hyperthyroidism was defined as stable when no progression to ophthalmopathy occurred over 18 months of follow-up. Hyperthyroidism patients were newly diagnosed, had a disease duration of under 2 months, and were aged 18 to 65 years. Patients with uncontrolled infections, other autoimmune diseases, pregnancy or lactation were excluded. Diagnoses were established on the basis of clinical symptoms, serum thyroxine and TRAb, thyroid ultrasound, and orbital computed tomography. A first-round RT-PCR of the TCR CDR3 used the HTBI primer set with the Qiagen OneStep RT-PCR kit. Most expanded thyroid clonotypes (frequency above 0.001) were also detected in blood, a finding suggesting that blood repertoires may reflect thyroid immune responses. In cross-validation, a model built on a 13 V-J signature told ophthalmopathy apart from stable hyperthyroidism with roughly 87% sensitivity and roughly 81% specificity, and in testing the same model reached 80%/75%. In validation, progression to ophthalmopathy was predicted by the model with 70.59% sensitivity and about 72% specificity, a median of approximately 6.5 months before onset. To identify TCR V-J signatures that set the groups apart, the researchers used a discovery cohort of 95 to 100 patients, made up of 43 with Graves' ophthalmopathy and some 55 with stable Graves' hyperthyroidism. Prospective prediction of ophthalmopathy was tested in an independent validation cohort consisting of roughly 19 hyperthyroidism patients and approximately 16 patients who later progressed to ophthalmopathy. The approximately 98 discovery patients were randomly divided into training and test sets at a 7:3 ratio. The study also compared thyroid tissue and blood T-cell repertoires from roughly six Graves' hyperthyroidism patients. After sampling, hyperthyroidism patients received methimazole starting at 30 mg daily, and ophthalmopathy patients received high-dose intravenous methylprednisolone. A second multiplex PCR round built the libraries, followed by size selection and purification. Libraries were sequenced paired-end with 100 bp reads on an Illumina HiSeq2000. SOAPnuke was used to process the raw data, throwing out any read that contained adapters or uncalled bases, had a mean Phred below 15, or lacked an exact constant-primer or identifier match. High-quality paired reads were merged using COPE v1.2.5, and each unique nucleotide sequence was defined as a clonotype. MiTCR v1.1 was used to align clonotypes to the IMGT TRBV, TRBD and TRBJ reference segments. The analysis was restricted to V-J combinations with a frequency above 0.0001, which together covered 99% to 99.2% of the repertoires. A TCS score was defined as the ratio between F50 (clonal expansion) and ExV (chaos), using BLOSUM62-based TCRdist between CDR3 peptides within each V-J. Welch's t-statistics and random forest reduced around 510 V-J features to 13, which were used in a naive Bayes classifier (R e1071). Sample size was not statistically predetermined, and blinding of investigators to group allocation was not performed. According to the paper, TCR Vbeta CDR3 sequencing was carried out on more than 120 peripheral blood samples, which came from 40 to 45 ophthalmopathy, approximately 78 hyperthyroidism and roughly 17 progressor patients.

Recombination linked TRBV7-8 to TRBJ2-3, with 11 central nucleotides matching TRBD2. The sequences come from peripheral blood mononuclear cells (PBMCs), collected at new diagnosis, from a patient treated with antithyroid drugs. The TCR comes from a man aged 25 to 40 with Graves disease. Donor details come from another sample of the same person, matched by shared clones. For the CDR3, the sequence is CASSFRVLAGGRTQYF. Here is the DNA: TGTGCCAGCAGCTTTAGGGTCTTAGCGGGAGGGCGTACGCAGTATTTT.